Presented here are 2 T cell receptor beta chains from one specimen sequenced in a study of cytomegalovirus exposure and HLA in healthy donors. Primers included in the PCR were 60 Vbeta and 13 Jbeta primers. Clones were sequenced by immunoSEQ multiplex PCR, and TCRdb holds only the in-frame ones, with some missing. Its clone listing holds some 46,000 clones. The source material was PBMCs. The receptor set was obtained from a male donor in good health and CMV-seronegative.

The chain employs TRBV27 and TRBJ2-5, with 9 bases aligning to TRBD1. The germline V gene encodes CDR1 MNHEY and CDR2 SMNVEV (reference sequence). The CDR3 is 14 amino acids. V shed 5 bases and J 5 bases; nucleotides not matched to a gene: 6. The CDR3 bases are TGTGCCAGCAGTGGGACAGGGCCGCGGGAGACCCAGTACTTC. Translated, it gives CASSGTGPRETQYF.

The genes are TRBV5-1 and TRBJ1-1; TRBD1 matches 7 bases. The CDR3 loop spans 14 amino acids. Germline values: CDR1 SGHRS, CDR2 YFSETQ. The V segment lost 0 bases and the J segment 5 bases; nucleotides outside the gene matches: 4. The CDR3 sequence is CASSLDPGGTEAFF. For the CDR3, the DNA is TGCGCCAGCAGCTTGGATCCAGGGGGTACTGAAGCTTTCTTT. Variable domain in full (rest from reference TRBV5-1 and TRBJ1-1): KAGVTQTPRYLIKTRGQQVTLSCSPISGHRSVSWYQQTPGQGLQFLFEYFSETQRNKGNFPGRFSGRQFSNSRSEMNVSTLELGDSALYLCASSLDPGGTEAFFGQGTRLTVV.